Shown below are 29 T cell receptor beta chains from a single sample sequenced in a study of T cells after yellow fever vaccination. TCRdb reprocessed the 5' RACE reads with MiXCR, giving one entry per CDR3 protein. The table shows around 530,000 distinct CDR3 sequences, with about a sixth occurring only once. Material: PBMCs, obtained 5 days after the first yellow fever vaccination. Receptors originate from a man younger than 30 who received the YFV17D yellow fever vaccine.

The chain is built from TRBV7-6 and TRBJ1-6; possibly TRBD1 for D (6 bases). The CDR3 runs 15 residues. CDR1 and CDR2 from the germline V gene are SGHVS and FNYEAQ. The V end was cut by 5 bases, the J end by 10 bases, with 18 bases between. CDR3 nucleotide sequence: TGTGCCAGCAGCCTGGGACAATTACGGGTATCACCCCTCCACTTT. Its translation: CASSLGQLRVSPLHF.

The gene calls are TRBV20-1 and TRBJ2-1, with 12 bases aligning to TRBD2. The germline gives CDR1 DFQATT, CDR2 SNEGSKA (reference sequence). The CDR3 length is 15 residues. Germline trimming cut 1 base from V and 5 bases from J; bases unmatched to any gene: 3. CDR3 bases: TGCAGTGCTAGAGCCGGACTAGCGGGGCACAATGAGCAGTTCTTC. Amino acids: CSARAGLAGHNEQFF.

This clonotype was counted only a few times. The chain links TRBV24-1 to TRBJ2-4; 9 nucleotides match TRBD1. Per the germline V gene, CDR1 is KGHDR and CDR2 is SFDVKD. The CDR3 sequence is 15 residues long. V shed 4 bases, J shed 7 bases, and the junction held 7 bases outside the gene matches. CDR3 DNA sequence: TGTGCCACCAGTGAAAGGGACAGGGTTGAGAACATTCAGTACTTC. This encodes CATSERDRVENIQYF.

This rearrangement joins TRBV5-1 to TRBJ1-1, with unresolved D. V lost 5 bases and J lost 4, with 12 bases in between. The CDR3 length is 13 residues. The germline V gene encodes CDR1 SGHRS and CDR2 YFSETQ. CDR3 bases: TGCGCCAGCAGAGCGGGTAGCGGCACTGAAGCTTTCTTT. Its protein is CASRAGSGTEAFF.

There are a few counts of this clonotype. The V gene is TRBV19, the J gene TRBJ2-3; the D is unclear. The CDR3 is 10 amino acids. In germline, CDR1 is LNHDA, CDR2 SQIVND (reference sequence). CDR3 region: CTCRPDTQYF. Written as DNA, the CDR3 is TGTACGTGCCGTCCAGATACGCAGTATTTT. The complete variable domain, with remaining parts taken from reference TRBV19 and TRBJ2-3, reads DGGITQSPKYLFRKEGQNVTLSCEQNLNHDAMYWYRQDPGQGLRLIYYSQIVNDFQKGDIAEGYSVSREKKESFPLTVTSAQKNPTAFYLCTCRPDTQYFGPGTRLTVL.

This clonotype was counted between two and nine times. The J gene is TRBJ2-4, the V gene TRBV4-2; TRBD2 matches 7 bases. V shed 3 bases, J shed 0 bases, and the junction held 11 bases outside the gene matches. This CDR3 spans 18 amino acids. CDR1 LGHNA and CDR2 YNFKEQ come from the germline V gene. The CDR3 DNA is TGTGCCAGCAGCCAGGAAGGGAGGGCGTCTCTAGCCAAAAACATTCAGTACTTC. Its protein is CASSQEGRASLAKNIQYF.

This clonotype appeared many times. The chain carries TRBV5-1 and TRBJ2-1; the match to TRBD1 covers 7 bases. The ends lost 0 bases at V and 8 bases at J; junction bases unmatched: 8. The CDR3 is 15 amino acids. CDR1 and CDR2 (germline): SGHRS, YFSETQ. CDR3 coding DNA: TGCGCCAGCAGCTTGGACGGGCTAGGGGGCGATGAGCAGTTCTTC. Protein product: CASSLDGLGGDEQFF.

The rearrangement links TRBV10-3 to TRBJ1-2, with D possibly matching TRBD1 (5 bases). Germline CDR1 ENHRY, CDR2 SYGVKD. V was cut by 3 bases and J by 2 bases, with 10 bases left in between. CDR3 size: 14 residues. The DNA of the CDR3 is TGTGCCATCAGTGACCAGGGTATAAACTATGGCTACACCTTC. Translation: CAISDQGINYGYTF.

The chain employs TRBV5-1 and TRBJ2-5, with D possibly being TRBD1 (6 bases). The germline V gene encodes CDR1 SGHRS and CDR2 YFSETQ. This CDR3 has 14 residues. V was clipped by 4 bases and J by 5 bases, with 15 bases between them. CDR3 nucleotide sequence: TGCGCCAGCAGCAGAGACAGGTCTGGGGAGACCCAGTACTTC. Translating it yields CASSRDRSGETQYF.

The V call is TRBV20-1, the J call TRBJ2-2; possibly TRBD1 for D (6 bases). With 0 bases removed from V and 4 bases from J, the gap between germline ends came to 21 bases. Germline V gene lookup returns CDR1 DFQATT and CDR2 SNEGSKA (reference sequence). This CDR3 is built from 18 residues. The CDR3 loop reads CSARDPDSQSMGTGELFF. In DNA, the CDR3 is TGCAGTGCTAGAGATCCGGACAGCCAGAGTATGGGCACCGGGGAGCTGTTTTTT.

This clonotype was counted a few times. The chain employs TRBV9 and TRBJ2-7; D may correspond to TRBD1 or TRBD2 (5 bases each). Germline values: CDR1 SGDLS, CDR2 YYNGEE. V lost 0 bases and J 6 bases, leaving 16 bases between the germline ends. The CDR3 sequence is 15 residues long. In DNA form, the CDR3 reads TGTGCCAGCAGCGTAGATGGGCGAGGGGCTTCCGAGCAGTACTTC. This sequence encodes CASSVDGRGASEQYF.

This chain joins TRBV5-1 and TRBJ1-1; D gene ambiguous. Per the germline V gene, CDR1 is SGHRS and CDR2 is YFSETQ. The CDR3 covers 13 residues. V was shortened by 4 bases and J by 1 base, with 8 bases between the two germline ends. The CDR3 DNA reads TGCGCCAGCAGCGCCCCGGGGAACACTGAAGCTTTCTTT. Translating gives CASSAPGNTEAFF.

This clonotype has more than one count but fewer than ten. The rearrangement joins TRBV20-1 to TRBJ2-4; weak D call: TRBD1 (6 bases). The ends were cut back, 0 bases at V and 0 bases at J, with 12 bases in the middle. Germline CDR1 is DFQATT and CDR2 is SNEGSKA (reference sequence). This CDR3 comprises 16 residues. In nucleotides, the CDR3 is TGCAGTGCTAGAGATGTCGCAGGGGAAGCCAAAAACATTCAGTACTTC. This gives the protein CSARDVAGEAKNIQYF.

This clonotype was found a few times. CDR3 in DNA: TGCGCCAGCAGCCCTAGCGGGGGGGCGGATGAGCAGTTCTTC. Protein sequence: CASSPSGGADEQFF. The V call is TRBV4-1, the J call TRBJ2-1, with 12 bases identical to TRBD2. V shed 4 bases and J 8 bases; nucleotides not matched to a gene: 3. Germline CDR1 MGHRA, CDR2 YSYEKL. This CDR3 is 14 amino acids long.

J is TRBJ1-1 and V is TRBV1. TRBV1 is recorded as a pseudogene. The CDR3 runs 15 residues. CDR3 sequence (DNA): TGCACCAGCAGCCAAGATAGGAGGGGAGGCACTGAAGCTTTCTTT. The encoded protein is CTSSQDRRGGTEAFF.

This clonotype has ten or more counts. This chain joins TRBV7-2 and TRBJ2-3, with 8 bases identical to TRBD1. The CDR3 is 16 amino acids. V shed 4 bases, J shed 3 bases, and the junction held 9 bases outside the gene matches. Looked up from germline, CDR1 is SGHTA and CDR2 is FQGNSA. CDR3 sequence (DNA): TGTGCCAGCAGCTCACCCACAGGGGGAGCAACAGATACGCAGTATTTT. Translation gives CASSSPTGGATDTQYF.

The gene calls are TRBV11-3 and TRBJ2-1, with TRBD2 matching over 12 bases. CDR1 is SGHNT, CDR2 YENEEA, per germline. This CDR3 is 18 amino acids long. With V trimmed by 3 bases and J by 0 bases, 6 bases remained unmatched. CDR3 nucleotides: TGTGCCAGCAGCTTCACTAGCGGGGGGTCGAGCTCCTACAATGAGCAGTTCTTC. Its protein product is CASSFTSGGSSSYNEQFF.

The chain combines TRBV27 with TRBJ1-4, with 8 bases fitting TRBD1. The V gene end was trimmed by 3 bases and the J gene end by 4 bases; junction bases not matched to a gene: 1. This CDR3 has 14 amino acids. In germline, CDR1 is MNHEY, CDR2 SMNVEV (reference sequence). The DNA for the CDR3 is TGTGCCAGCAGTTTCACAGGGGGTAATGAAAAACTGTTTTTT. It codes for CASSFTGGNEKLFF.

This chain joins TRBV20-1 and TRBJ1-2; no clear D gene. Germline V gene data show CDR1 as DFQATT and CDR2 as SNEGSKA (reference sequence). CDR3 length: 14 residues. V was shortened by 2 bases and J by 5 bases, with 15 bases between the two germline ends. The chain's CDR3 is CSARLSGLYYGYTF. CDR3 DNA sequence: TGCAGTGCTAGACTCAGCGGCCTCTATTATGGCTACACCTTC.

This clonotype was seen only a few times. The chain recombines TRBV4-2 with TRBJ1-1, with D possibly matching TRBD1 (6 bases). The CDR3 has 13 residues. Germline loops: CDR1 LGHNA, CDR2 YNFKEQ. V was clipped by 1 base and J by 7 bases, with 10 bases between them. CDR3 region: CASSQGRDIEAFF. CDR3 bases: TGTGCCAGCAGCCAAGGGCGGGACATTGAAGCTTTCTTT.

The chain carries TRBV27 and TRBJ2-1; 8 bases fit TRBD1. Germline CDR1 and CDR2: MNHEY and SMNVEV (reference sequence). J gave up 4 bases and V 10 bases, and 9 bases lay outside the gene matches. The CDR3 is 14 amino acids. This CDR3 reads CANLSRGQYNEQFF. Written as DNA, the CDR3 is TGTGCCAACTTAAGCAGGGGGCAGTACAATGAGCAGTTCTTC.

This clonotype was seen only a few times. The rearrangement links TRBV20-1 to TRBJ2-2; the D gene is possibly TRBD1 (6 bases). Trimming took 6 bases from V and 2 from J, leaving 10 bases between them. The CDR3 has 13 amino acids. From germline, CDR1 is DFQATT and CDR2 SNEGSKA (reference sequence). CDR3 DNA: TGCAGTGCACGGGACACAAACACCGGGGAGCTGTTTTTT. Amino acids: CSARDTNTGELFF.

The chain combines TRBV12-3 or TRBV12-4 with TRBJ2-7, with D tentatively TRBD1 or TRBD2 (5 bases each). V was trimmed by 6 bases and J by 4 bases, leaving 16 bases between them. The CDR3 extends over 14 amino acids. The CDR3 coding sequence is TGTGCCAGCAGCCGAGAGGGGTCTTCGTACGAGCAGTACTTC. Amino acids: CASSREGSSYEQYF.

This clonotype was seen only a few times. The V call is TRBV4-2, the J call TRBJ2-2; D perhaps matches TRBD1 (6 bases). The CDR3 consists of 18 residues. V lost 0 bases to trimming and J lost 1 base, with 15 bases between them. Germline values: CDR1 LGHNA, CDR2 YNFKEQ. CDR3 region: CASSQDLLGHKNTGELFF. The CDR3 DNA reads TGTGCCAGCAGCCAAGATCTCCTGGGACATAAGAACACCGGGGAGCTGTTTTTT.

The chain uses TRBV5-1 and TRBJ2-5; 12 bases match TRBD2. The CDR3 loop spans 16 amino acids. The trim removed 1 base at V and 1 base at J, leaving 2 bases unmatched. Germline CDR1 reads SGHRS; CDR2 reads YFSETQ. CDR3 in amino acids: CASSLSSGGVQETQYF. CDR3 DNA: TGCGCCAGCAGCTTGTCTAGCGGGGGGGTCCAAGAGACCCAGTACTTC.

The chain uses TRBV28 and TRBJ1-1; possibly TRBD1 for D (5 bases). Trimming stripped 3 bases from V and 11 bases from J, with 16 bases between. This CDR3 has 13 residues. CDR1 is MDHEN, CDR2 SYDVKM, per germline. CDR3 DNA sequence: TGTGCCAGCAGTTTCGGCCGGGGGATTGGGGCTTTCTTT. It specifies CASSFGRGIGAFF.

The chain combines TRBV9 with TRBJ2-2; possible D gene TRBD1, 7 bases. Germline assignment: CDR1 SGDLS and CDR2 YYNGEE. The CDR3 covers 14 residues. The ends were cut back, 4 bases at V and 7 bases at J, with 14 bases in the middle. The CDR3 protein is CASSQGQGGGELFF. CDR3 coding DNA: TGTGCCAGCAGCCAAGGGCAGGGGGGCGGGGAGCTGTTTTTT.

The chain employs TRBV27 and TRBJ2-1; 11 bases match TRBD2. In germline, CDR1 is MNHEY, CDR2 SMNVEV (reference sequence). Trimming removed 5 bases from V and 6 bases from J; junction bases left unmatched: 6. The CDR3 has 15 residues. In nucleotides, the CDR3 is TGTGCCAGCAGTCTACTAGCGGGGGCCCTCAATGAGCAGTTCTTC. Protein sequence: CASSLLAGALNEQFF.

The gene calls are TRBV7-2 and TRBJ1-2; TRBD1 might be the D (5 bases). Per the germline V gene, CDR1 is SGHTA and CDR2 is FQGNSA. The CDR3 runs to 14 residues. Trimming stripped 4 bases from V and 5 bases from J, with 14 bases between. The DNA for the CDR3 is TGTGCCAGCAGCTCCCCCTCAAGACAGTATGGCTACACCTTC. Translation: CASSSPSRQYGYTF.